The clone carrying this T cell receptor (beta chain) occurred once. The table came from immunoSEQ multiplex PCR; TCRdb's copy has only in-frame clones and leaves some out. The sample lists a few hundred thousand clones, just over 90% occurring once. This specimen belongs to a study of blood T cell repertoires in COVID-19. The sequence derives from a woman in her 40s who had been exposed to COVID-19. Sequenced sample: PBMCs or T cells enriched from blood (not recorded which).

The CDR3 spells CASSSNSGNYNEQFF. CDR3 DNA: TGTGCCAGCAGCTCAAACAGCGGGAACTACAATGAGCAGTTCTTC. V gene TRBV5-5 combines with J gene TRBJ2-1; 7 positions match TRBD2. V lost 3 bases, J lost 3 bases, and 6 bases stayed unmatched. This CDR3 comprises 15 residues. The V gene's germline CDR1 is SGHKS and CDR2 YYEKEE (reference sequence).